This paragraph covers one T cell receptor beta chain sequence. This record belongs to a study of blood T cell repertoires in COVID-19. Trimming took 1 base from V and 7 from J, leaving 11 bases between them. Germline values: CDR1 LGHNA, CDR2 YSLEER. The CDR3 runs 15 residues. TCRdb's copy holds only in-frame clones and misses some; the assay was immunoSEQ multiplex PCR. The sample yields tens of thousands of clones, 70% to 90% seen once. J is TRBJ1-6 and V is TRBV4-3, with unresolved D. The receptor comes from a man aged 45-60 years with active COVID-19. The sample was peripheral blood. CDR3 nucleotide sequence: TGCGCCAGCAGCCAAGTTCAAGTCCTAAATTCACCCCTCCACTTT. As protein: CASSQVQVLNSPLHF.